These 28 T cell receptor beta chains share one sample of origin, sequenced in a study of metastatic and nonmetastatic thyroid tumors. Ahead of thyroid surgery, no patient had received treatment of any kind. Via MiXCR, TCRdb re-called the PCR reads. The data show fewer than 40,000 clones, 15% seen once. The specimen was blood. These receptors all come from a male donor with papillary thyroid cancer or a benign thyroid nodule (not recorded which). Some clones in this sample may be carry-over from other donors' samples.

V usage is TRBV6-1 and J usage is TRBJ1-1; D is ambiguous. Germline CDR1 reads MNHNS; CDR2 reads SASEGT. Trimming removed 6 bases from V and 0 bases from J, with 8 bases in between. The CDR3 consists of 13 residues. This chain's CDR3 is CASRPTMNTEAFF. CDR3 DNA sequence: TGTGCCAGCAGGCCTACGATGAACACTGAAGCTTTCTTT.

This clone showed up many times. The chain joins TRBV12-3 or TRBV12-4 to TRBJ2-2; TRBD1 matches 8 bases. The CDR3 consists of 15 residues. Trimming at V came to 6 bases and at J to 7 bases, leaving 10 bases not matched to a gene. In DNA, the CDR3 is TGTGCCAGCAGAGGACAGGGAGGATTTGGCGGGGAGCTGTTTTTT. As protein: CASRGQGGFGGELFF.

In the case of this clone: A single base separates this from a much larger clone, so it may be a read error. The chain is built from TRBV5-4 and TRBJ2-7, with TRBD1 identical over 8 bases. This CDR3 contains 15 residues. V gave up 1 base and J gave up 10 bases; unmatched junction bases: 13. Looked up from germline, CDR1 is SGHNT and CDR2 is YYREEE (reference sequence). The CDR3 region has the DNA TGTGCCAGCAGCTTGACCCAGGGGGCGACTAAAGATCAGTACTTC. This sequence encodes CASSLTQGATKDQYF.

This clone came up a few times. A much larger clone sits a single nucleotide away, making a read error possible. Other DNA sequences within the sample encode an identical CDR3. This chain connects TRBV11-2 to TRBJ2-7, with D tentatively TRBD2 (6 bases). This CDR3 is built from 14 residues. Germline CDR1 and CDR2: SGHAT and FQNNGV. V shed 3 bases and J shed 6 bases, with 15 bases lying between them. The CDR3, as DNA: TGTGCCAGCAGCTTGGGGGGATTTGGGAGCGAGCAGTACTTC. It is translated as CASSLGGFGSEQYF.

This clone was seen many times. An end of the junction does not agree with germline; a read error may underlie this. The V gene is TRBV5-5, the J gene TRBJ2-1; 8 bases are shared with TRBD1. This CDR3 contains 16 residues. The germline gives CDR1 SGHKS, CDR2 YYEKEE (reference sequence). The CDR3 reads CASSLGQGASYNEQFF. The CDR3 bases are TGTGCCAGCAGTTTGGGGCAGGGGGCGTCCTACAATGAGCAGTTCTTC.

This clone was seen many times. This sequence joins TRBV20-1 and TRBJ2-7, with a weak D call TRBD2 (6 bases). Trimming removed 3 bases at V and 3 bases at J, with 18 bases between. CDR3 length: 15 amino acids. Germline V gene sequence: CDR1 DFQATT, CDR2 SNEGSKA (reference sequence). The CDR3 bases are TGCAGTGCTAGCGGGGTGCCGGGAGACGGCTACGAGCAGTACTTC. Translation: CSASGVPGDGYEQYF.

This clone has at least ten counts. The chain couples TRBV19 to TRBJ1-1; 7 bases fit TRBD1. Germline CDR1 and CDR2: LNHDA and SQIVND (reference sequence). V gave up 8 bases and J gave up 2 bases; unmatched junction bases: 8. CDR3 length: 14 residues. CDR3 loop: CASRLTGLNTEAFF. For the CDR3, the DNA is TGTGCCAGTCGCCTGACAGGGTTAAACACTGAAGCTTTCTTT.

There are a few counts of this clone. The genes are TRBV12-3 or TRBV12-4 and TRBJ2-1; D is unclear. The CDR3 sequence is 15 residues long. The V gene lost 6 bases and the J gene lost 0 bases, with 12 bases spanning the gap. The CDR3 reads CASSPSRSSYNEQFF. In DNA, the CDR3 is TGTGCCAGCAGCCCCAGCAGGAGCTCCTACAATGAGCAGTTCTTC.

This clone was observed at least ten times. The V and J genes are TRBV20-1 and TRBJ1-6, with a tentative D call TRBD1 (6 bases). Germline V gives CDR1 DFQATT, CDR2 SNEGSKA (reference sequence). Trimming stripped 2 bases from V and 7 bases from J, with 18 bases between. The CDR3 has 16 amino acids. For the CDR3, the DNA is TGCAGTGCTAGACCCACAGGGACCGGGTTGAATTCACCCCTCCACTTT. It encodes CSARPTGTGLNSPLHF.

This clone was picked up many times. The V gene is TRBV11-3, the J gene TRBJ1-2, with D possibly TRBD1 on 6 matching bases. CDR1 and CDR2 from the germline V gene are SGHNT and YENEEA. The CDR3 extends over 15 amino acids. V lost 0 bases and J lost 8, with 16 bases in between. CDR3 DNA sequence: TGTGCCAGCAGCTTAGACCCGGACAGACCCGTCGGCTACACCTTC. It yields the protein CASSLDPDRPVGYTF.

This clone came up many times. This chain connects TRBV6-2 or TRBV6-3 to TRBJ1-2, with no clear D. The ends were cut back, 10 bases at V and 0 bases at J, with 12 bases in the middle. Germline-derived CDR1 and CDR2 are MNHEY and SVGEGT. This CDR3 contains 13 residues. DNA of the CDR3: TGTGCCACAACCAACGACGCTAACTATGGCTACACCTTC. Translation gives CATTNDANYGYTF.

This clone came up many times. The chain uses TRBV11-1 and TRBJ2-5, with D hard to call. V lost 2 bases to trimming and J lost 4 bases, with 8 bases between them. Germline V gene data show CDR1 as SGHAT and CDR2 as FQDESV (reference sequence). This CDR3 spans 13 amino acids. This CDR3 is CASSLSWRETQYF. The CDR3 bases are TGTGCCAGCAGCTTATCTTGGCGAGAGACCCAGTACTTC.

The rearrangement joins TRBV11-2 to TRBJ2-1; D not certain. Germline assignment: CDR1 SGHAT and CDR2 FQNNGV. The V end lost 5 bases, the J end lost 3 bases, and 14 bases lay between the germline ends. The CDR3 totals 15 residues. The CDR3 nucleotides are TGTGCCAGCAGCGCCAGCGTTGGAATCTACAATGAGCAGTTCTTC. This sequence encodes CASSASVGIYNEQFF.

A few counts support this clone. Possible read error: a much larger clone is one base away. The V gene is TRBV6-5, the J gene TRBJ2-1; the match to TRBD1 covers 7 bases. With V trimmed by 4 bases and J by 7 bases, 4 bases remained unmatched. CDR1 and CDR2 (germline): MNHEY, SVGAGI. The CDR3 totals 13 residues. The DNA for the CDR3 is TGTGCCAGCAGTTTCGGGACAGTGAATGAGCAGTTCTTC. It is translated as CASSFGTVNEQFF.

This clone was recorded many times. CDR3 in DNA: TGTGCCAGCTCACCATCAGCTCAGGAGCACGAGACCCAGTACTTC. It codes for CASSPSAQEHETQYF. The rearrangement uses TRBV18 and TRBJ2-5; D uncertain. The CDR3 covers 15 residues. V lost 2 bases, J lost 5 bases, and 15 bases lay in between. The germline V gene has CDR1 KGHSH and CDR2 LQKENI. The full variable domain, its missing parts supplied by reference TRBV18 and TRBJ2-5, is NAGVMQNPRHLVRRRGQEARLRCSPMKGHSHVYWYRQLPEEGLKFMVYLQKENIIDESGMPKERFSAEFPKEGPSILRIQQVVRGDSAAYFCASSPSAQEHETQYFGPGTRLLVL.

A few counts support this clone. Being one base from a much bigger clone, this may be a read error. The chain links TRBV10-3 to TRBJ2-1; tentatively, D is TRBD1 (6 bases). The germline CDR1 and CDR2 sequences are ENHRY and SYGVKD. Trimming removed 7 bases from V and 4 bases from J, with 11 bases in between. The CDR3 has 13 residues. This chain's CDR3 is CAINYGQYNEQFF. CDR3 coding DNA: TGTGCCATCAACTATGGACAGTACAATGAGCAGTTCTTC.

This clone was counted ten times or more. J is TRBJ1-1 and V is TRBV6-1; 9 nucleotides line up with TRBD1. CDR3 length: 17 amino acids. V dropped 6 bases and J dropped 1; count of bases not matched to a gene: 12. Germline lookup yields CDR1 MNHNS and CDR2 SASEGT. The CDR3 bases are TGTGCCAGCAGCCGCTTCGGACAGGGGAAATCGAACACTGAAGCTTTCTTT. It codes for CASSRFGQGKSNTEAFF.

The chain combines TRBV20-1 with TRBJ1-2, with D hard to call. Trimming removed 0 bases at V and 5 bases at J, with 16 bases between. Germline V gene data show CDR1 as DFQATT and CDR2 as SNEGSKA (reference sequence). The length of the CDR3 is 15 residues. In DNA form, the CDR3 reads TGCAGTGCTAGAGATCCGGGCCGCCTTAGTTATGGCTACACCTTC. It specifies CSARDPGRLSYGYTF.

The table lists this clone with a few counts. Distinct nucleotide sequences in the sample also encode this CDR3. The V call is TRBV2, the J call TRBJ2-7, with TRBD2 identical over 9 bases. CDR3 size: 13 residues. Germline V gene lookup returns CDR1 SNHLY and CDR2 FYNNEI. In DNA, the CDR3 is TGTGCAAACGGTGCGGGAGGGCCCTACGAGCAGTACTTC. Protein sequence: CANGAGGPYEQYF. The entire variable domain, with the rest obtained from reference TRBV2 and TRBJ2-7, is as follows: EPEVTQTPSHQVTQMGQEVILRCVPISNHLYFYWYRQILGQKVEFLVSFYNNEISEKSEIFDDQFSVERPDGSNFTLKIRSTKLEDSAMYFCANGAGGPYEQYFGPGTRLTVT.

The chain carries TRBV28 and TRBJ2-2, with 8 bases fitting TRBD2. In germline, CDR1 is MDHEN, CDR2 SYDVKM. V dropped 3 bases and J dropped 0; count of bases not matched to a gene: 15. This CDR3 has 20 residues. In nucleotides, the CDR3 is TGTGCCAGCAGTTTCTCTCAACGTCTAGCGGGTGGTGCGAACACCGGGGAGCTGTTTTTT. Translation: CASSFSQRLAGGANTGELFF.

At least ten counts were recorded for this clone. The V gene is TRBV3-1, the J gene TRBJ2-2, with D unresolved. V gave up 2 bases and J gave up 2 bases, with 6 bases separating them. The CDR3 extends over 14 amino acids. Looked up from germline, CDR1 is LGHDT and CDR2 is YNNKEL (reference sequence). As DNA, the CDR3 is TGTGCCAGCAGCCAAACAACAAACACCGGGGAGCTGTTTTTT. Its protein product is CASSQTTNTGELFF.

This clone was picked up many times. The gene calls are TRBV12-3 or TRBV12-4 and TRBJ2-5; perhaps D is TRBD1 or TRBD2 (5 bases each). Between the trimmed V and J ends, which lost 3 bases and 6 bases, there was a span of 14 bases. This CDR3 contains 14 residues. The CDR3 is CASSFPGQGQTQYF. The CDR3 region has the DNA TGTGCCAGCAGTTTCCCGGGGCAGGGACAGACCCAGTACTTC.

The table lists this clone with many counts. This chain links TRBV11-2 with TRBJ1-4, with D unresolved. Trimming left V 2 bases short and J 0 bases short, with 10 bases between. Per the germline V gene, CDR1 is SGHAT and CDR2 is FQNNGV. The CDR3 contains 16 residues. Here the CDR3 reads CASSLRHSSTNEKLFF. CDR3 sequence (DNA): TGTGCCAGCAGCTTAAGGCACAGTTCAACTAATGAAAAACTGTTTTTT. The entire variable domain, with the rest obtained from reference TRBV11-2 and TRBJ1-4, is as follows: EAGVAQSPRYKIIEKRQSVAFWCNPISGHATLYWYQQILGQGPKLLIQFQNNGVVDDSQLPKDRFSAERLKGVDSTLKIQPAKLEDSAVYLCASSLRHSSTNEKLFFGSGTQLSVL.

This clone was seen repeatedly, ten times or more. The chain carries TRBV4-2 and TRBJ2-1, with D perhaps matching TRBD1 (6 bases). Germline CDR1 and CDR2: LGHNA and YNFKEQ. Trimming left V 0 bases short and J 7 bases short, with 10 bases between. The CDR3 covers 14 residues. The CDR3 is CASSQDGQGNEQFF. CDR3 DNA: TGTGCCAGCAGCCAAGACGGGCAGGGGAATGAGCAGTTCTTC.

This clone was recorded at least ten times. The chain links TRBV6-1 to TRBJ1-2; maybe TRBD1 (6 bases). The germline CDR1 and CDR2 sequences are MNHNS and SASEGT. With 6 bases removed from V and 6 bases from J, the gap between germline ends came to 20 bases. CDR3 length equals 15 residues. The CDR3 loop is CASSQGQGPVNGYTF. The CDR3 nucleotides are TGTGCCAGCAGCCAGGGCCAGGGGCCGGTTAATGGCTACACCTTC.

This clone has at least ten counts. V usage is TRBV27 and J usage is TRBJ2-3; weak D call: TRBD2 (6 bases). Germline assignment: CDR1 MNHEY and CDR2 SMNVEV (reference sequence). The CDR3 has 14 amino acids. CDR3 residues: CAAKEDGRRGTQYF. CDR3 DNA: TGTGCAGCTAAGGAGGACGGGAGACGGGGTACGCAGTATTTT.

A single count supports this clone. The chain has TRBV6-1 and TRBJ1-5; D is uncertain. The CDR3 runs to 14 residues. Per germline, CDR1 MNHNS and CDR2 SASEGT. Between the trimmed V and J ends, which lost 6 bases and 13 bases, there was a span of 22 bases. The CDR3 is CASSPLGGNRPQHF. CDR3 nucleotide sequence: TGTGCCAGCAGCCCTCTAGGCGGCAATCGGCCTCAGCATTTT.

In its sample, this clone was seen many times. This may be a read error, as it is one base from a much larger clone. J is TRBJ2-7 and V is TRBV12-3 or TRBV12-4, with D tentatively TRBD2 (6 bases). V lost 8 bases and J 3 bases, leaving 20 bases between the germline ends. There are 15 residues in the CDR3. This CDR3 reads CASPSANGSDYEQYF. The CDR3 region has the DNA TGTGCCAGCCCCTCGGCTAACGGGAGTGACTACGAGCAGTACTTC.